Shown below are 21 T cell receptor beta chains from a single sample sequenced in a study of control samples from healthy donors and cancer patients. The table came from immunoSEQ multiplex PCR; TCRdb's copy has only in-frame clones and leaves some out. In the table there are 65,000 to 75,000 clones, approximately 84% of which are singletons. The source material was blood. These receptors were taken from a woman aged 50 to 65 in good health.

This rearrangement joins TRBV9 to TRBJ2-1; 9 bases agree with TRBD2. The CDR3 is 17 amino acids. CDR1 is SGDLS and CDR2 is YYNGEE in the germline V gene. Germline trimming cut 4 bases from V and 5 bases from J; bases unmatched to any gene: 13. CDR3 coding DNA: TGTGCCAGCAGCCCCGACTATGGGGCTAGCGGGAACAATGAGCAGTTCTTC. As protein: CASSPDYGASGNNEQFF.

This clone was counted between two and nine times. This chain connects TRBV7-6 to TRBJ1-2, with TRBD1 matching 11 bases. The CDR3 loop spans 14 amino acids. Per germline, CDR1 SGHVS and CDR2 FNYEAQ. V lost 4 bases and J lost 8; bases outside the gene matches: 6. The chain's CDR3 is CASSWGQGGDGYTF. DNA for the CDR3: TGTGCCAGCAGCTGGGGACAGGGGGGCGACGGCTACACCTTC. Supplemented by reference TRBV7-6 and TRBJ1-2, the full variable domain reads GAGVSQSPRYKVTKRGQDVALRCDPISGHVSLYWYRQALGQGPEFLTYFNYEAQQDKSGLPNDRFSAERPEGSISTLTIQRTEQRDSAMYRCASSWGQGGDGYTFGSGTRLTVV.

This chain connects TRBV10-3 to TRBJ2-3, with D uncertain. Germline V gene data show CDR1 as ENHRY and CDR2 as SYGVKD. The CDR3 has 12 residues. The V end was cut by 3 bases, the J end by 2 bases, with 3 bases between. CDR3 protein: CAISDNTDTQYF. CDR3 in DNA: TGTGCCATCAGTGACAACACAGATACGCAGTATTTT.

The V gene is TRBV5-4, the J gene TRBJ1-1; 10 bases map to TRBD1. V lost 2 bases to trimming and J lost 2 bases; unmatched junction nucleotides: 6. The V gene's germline CDR1 is SGHNT and CDR2 YYREEE (reference sequence). The CDR3 loop spans 16 amino acids. Here the CDR3 reads CASSLIGQGDNTEAFF. The CDR3 nucleotides are TGTGCCAGCAGCTTAATAGGACAGGGGGACAACACTGAAGCTTTCTTT.

This chain connects TRBV2 to TRBJ1-2, with 10 nucleotides matching TRBD1. The CDR3 totals 13 residues. The V gene's germline CDR1 is SNHLY and CDR2 FYNNEI. V shed 5 bases, J shed 8 bases, and the junction held 5 bases outside the gene matches. The CDR3 loop reads CASSWDRGGGYTF. In DNA form, the CDR3 reads TGTGCCAGCAGTTGGGACAGGGGAGGAGGCTACACCTTC.

The rearrangement joins TRBV3-1 (or the pseudogene TRBV3-2) to TRBJ1-1, with TRBD1 as a possible D gene (5 bases). This CDR3 has 14 residues. The germline V gene has CDR1 LGHDT and CDR2 YNNKEL (reference sequence). Trimming left V 0 bases short and J 4 bases short, with 9 bases between. Here the CDR3 reads CASSQDLGGTEAFF. CDR3 nucleotides: TGTGCCAGCAGCCAAGATCTTGGGGGCACTGAAGCTTTCTTT.

J is TRBJ2-7 and V is TRBV18; D gene uncertain. The germline V gene has CDR1 KGHSH and CDR2 LQKENI. The CDR3 runs to 12 residues. Trimming took off 6 bases at V and 2 bases at J, with 8 bases between the two ends. The CDR3 loop reads CASSPEPYEQYF. CDR3 bases: TGTGCCAGCTCCCCCGAACCCTACGAGCAGTACTTC.

The chain is built from TRBV24-1 and TRBJ1-5, with 12 bases identical to TRBD1. Germline V gene lookup returns CDR1 KGHDR and CDR2 SFDVKD. CDR3 size: 19 residues. Losses at the gene ends were 5 bases for V and 7 bases for J; bases not matched to a gene: 17. This CDR3 reads CATSGSPGQGAPRWQPQHF. CDR3 in DNA: TGTGCCACCAGTGGCTCACCGGGACAGGGGGCCCCGAGGTGGCAGCCCCAGCATTTT.

The rearrangement uses TRBV3-1 (or the pseudogene TRBV3-2) and TRBJ2-3, with TRBD2 matching 10 bases. The CDR3 has 16 residues. Germline V gene sequence: CDR1 LGHDT, CDR2 YNNKEL (reference sequence). The V gene end was trimmed by 5 bases and the J gene end by 2 bases; junction bases not matched to a gene: 7. This CDR3 is CASSSGLAGATDTQYF. In DNA, the CDR3 is TGTGCCAGCAGCTCCGGCCTAGCGGGGGCCACAGATACGCAGTATTTT.

The chain couples TRBV30 to TRBJ2-1; 7 bases fit TRBD1. From germline, CDR1 is GTSNPN and CDR2 SVGIG (reference sequence). After removal of 0 bases from V and 0 bases from J, the junction contained 5 bases not matched to a gene. The CDR3 contains 16 residues. The CDR3 sequence: CAWSVKPGGSYNEQFF. The CDR3 coding sequence is TGTGCCTGGAGTGTAAAGCCAGGGGGCTCCTACAATGAGCAGTTCTTC.

The CDR3: CASREQTANNEQFF. Written as DNA, the CDR3 is TGTGCCAGCAGGGAACAGACCGCAAACAATGAGCAGTTCTTC. The chain uses TRBV10-3 and TRBJ2-1; TRBD1 is a possible D gene (5 bases). The V end lost 10 bases, the J end lost 5 bases, and 18 bases lay between the germline ends. Germline CDR1 reads ENHRY; CDR2 reads SYGVKD. This CDR3 comprises 14 residues.

The chain couples TRBV5-4 to TRBJ1-2; 8 bases fit TRBD1. The CDR3 totals 17 residues. The germline V gene has CDR1 SGHNT and CDR2 YYREEE (reference sequence). With V trimmed by 4 bases and J by 0 bases, 11 bases remained unmatched. This chain's CDR3 is CASSPAGTGSANYGYTF. The CDR3 nucleotides read TGTGCCAGCAGCCCCGCCGGGACAGGATCCGCTAACTATGGCTACACCTTC.

V is TRBV9 and J is TRBJ2-2, with TRBD1 as a possible D gene (7 bases). Per germline, CDR1 SGDLS and CDR2 YYNGEE. The V and J ends lost 4 bases and 1 base respectively, with 14 bases between them. The CDR3 covers 16 residues. CDR3 in amino acids: CASSPRQGGNTGELFF. The CDR3 coding sequence is TGTGCCAGCAGCCCACGACAGGGAGGGAACACCGGGGAGCTGTTTTTT.

The chain carries TRBV6-5 and TRBJ2-7, with D uncertain. V lost 8 bases and J 2 bases, leaving 16 bases between the germline ends. Germline loops: CDR1 MNHEY, CDR2 SVGAGI. The CDR3 is made up of 14 amino acids. The CDR3 protein is CASVELWPPYEQYF. DNA for the CDR3: TGTGCCAGCGTTGAACTATGGCCCCCCTACGAGCAGTACTTC.

The V call is TRBV30, the J call TRBJ2-4, with D unclear. CDR3 size: 12 residues. The V end was cut by 3 bases, the J end by 7 bases, with 10 bases between. Germline assignment: CDR1 GTSNPN and CDR2 SVGIG (reference sequence). Written as DNA, the CDR3 is TGTGCCTGGAGCCAAGGGTTTAACATTCAGTACTTC. Protein: CAWSQGFNIQYF.

The chain is built from TRBV20-1 and TRBJ1-1; unclear D gene. The CDR3 extends over 12 amino acids. CDR1 DFQATT and CDR2 SNEGSKA come from the germline V gene (reference sequence). The V gene lost 3 bases and the J gene lost 0 bases, with 5 bases spanning the gap. The chain's CDR3 is CSASGLNTEAFF. The CDR3 DNA sequence: TGCAGTGCTAGTGGACTGAACACTGAAGCTTTCTTT.

The chain is built from TRBV5-1 and TRBJ2-2, with TRBD2 identical over 8 bases. V lost 0 bases, J lost 2 bases, and 3 bases stayed unmatched. Germline V CDR1 and CDR2: SGHRS, YFSETQ. CDR3 size: 16 residues. CDR3 bases: TGCGCCAGCAGCTTGGCGGGAGGGTTAAACACCGGGGAGCTGTTTTTT. As protein: CASSLAGGLNTGELFF.

The V and J genes are TRBV5-1 and TRBJ2-7; 7 bases agree with TRBD2. The CDR3 is 17 residues long. V lost 0 bases to trimming and J lost 2 bases; unmatched junction nucleotides: 11. CDR1 and CDR2 from the germline V gene are SGHRS and YFSETQ. For the CDR3, the DNA is TGCGCCAGCAGCTTGGGGGGTTCGGCTAGCGGAACCTACGAGCAGTACTTC. Translated: CASSLGGSASGTYEQYF. Full variable domain (outside the CDR3, taken from reference TRBV5-1 and TRBJ2-7): KAGVTQTPRYLIKTRGQQVTLSCSPISGHRSVSWYQQTPGQGLQFLFEYFSETQRNKGNFPGRFSGRQFSNSRSEMNVSTLELGDSALYLCASSLGGSASGTYEQYFGPGTRLTVT.

This rearrangement joins TRBV7-9 to TRBJ1-4; D ambiguous. Trimming shortened V by 1 base and J by 7 bases, and 4 bases separated the two germline ends. The CDR3 covers 12 residues. From germline, CDR1 is SEHNR and CDR2 FQNEAQ (reference sequence). The CDR3 here is CASSLGTEKLFF. The CDR3, as DNA: TGTGCCAGCAGCTTAGGGACTGAAAAACTGTTTTTT.

This chain links TRBV24-1 with TRBJ1-1; possibly TRBD1 for D (5 bases). The CDR3 is 13 residues long. The germline gives CDR1 KGHDR, CDR2 SFDVKD. The V gene lost 5 bases and the J gene lost 3 bases, with 9 bases spanning the gap. CDR3 nucleotides: TGTGCCACCAGTGGTTGGGGGGACACTGAAGCTTTCTTT. Its translation: CATSGWGDTEAFF.

This rearrangement joins TRBV2 to TRBJ1-1; tentative D call: TRBD1 (6 bases). Trimming left V 7 bases short and J 4 bases short, with 16 bases between. Germline V gene lookup returns CDR1 SNHLY and CDR2 FYNNEI. The CDR3 is 14 amino acids. The CDR3 loop is CASTRDRFGTEAFF. For the CDR3, the DNA is TGTGCCAGCACCAGAGACAGGTTCGGCACTGAAGCTTTCTTT.